One and the same sample provided the 15 T cell receptor beta chains below, sequenced in a study of blood T cell repertoires in COVID-19 (dated by TCRdb to about 2020). Receptors were amplified or captured by the immunoSEQ multiplex PCR assay. Not all clones reach the TCRdb copy of this immuneACCESS table, which keeps in-frame sequences only. Checked studies attribute under half of the gap to unresolved V genes and leave the rest unexplained. The sample profile shows approximately 190,000 clones; roughly 86% of them were found once. The ten largest make up around 23% of the sample. The sequencing input was PBMCs or T cells enriched from blood (not recorded which). These receptor sequences come from a woman in her thirties or forties in a cohort exposed to, infected with or recovered from COVID-19 (not recorded which).

The chain uses TRBV11-3 and TRBJ1-2, with D perhaps matching TRBD1 (6 bases). The CDR3 totals 17 residues. In germline, CDR1 is SGHNT, CDR2 YENEEA. V dropped 3 bases and J dropped 1 base, with 18 bases sitting between them. In nucleotides, the CDR3 is TGTGCCAGCAGCTTCCATCCCGACAGGAGATATAACTATGGCTACACCTTC. This encodes CASSFHPDRRYNYGYTF.

V usage is TRBV28 and J usage is TRBJ2-5, with 11 bases lining up with TRBD1. CDR3 size: 15 residues. V lost 6 bases, J lost 5 bases, and 8 bases stayed unmatched. CDR1 MDHEN and CDR2 SYDVKM come from the germline V gene. The DNA for the CDR3 is TGTGCCAGCAGGGGGGACAGGGGGGCATCGGAGACCCAGTACTTC. This encodes CASRGDRGASETQYF.

This sequence joins TRBV27 and TRBJ1-5; TRBD1 agrees at 8 bases. This CDR3 has 15 amino acids. V lost 8 bases to trimming and J lost 6 bases; unmatched junction nucleotides: 12. CDR1 and CDR2 (germline): MNHEY, SMNVEV (reference sequence). CDR3 nucleotides: TGTGCCAGCTCTCGTACTCGGACAGGGCGTCAGCCCCAGCATTTT. The encoded protein is CASSRTRTGRQPQHF.

The V call is TRBV30, the J call TRBJ2-2; the match to TRBD1 covers 8 bases. CDR1 GTSNPN and CDR2 SVGIG come from the germline V gene (reference sequence). V gave up 0 bases and J gave up 6 bases; unmatched junction bases: 6. The CDR3 is 15 residues long. This chain's CDR3 is CAWSVGRGRAGELFF. The CDR3 DNA is TGTGCCTGGAGTGTCGGCAGGGGGCGGGCCGGGGAGCTGTTTTTT.

This chain links TRBV5-4 with TRBJ2-1; TRBD2 agrees at 12 bases. CDR3 length: 17 residues. Germline CDR1 and CDR2: SGHNT and YYREEE (reference sequence). The trim removed 3 bases at V and 4 bases at J, leaving 8 bases unmatched. Here the CDR3 reads CASSSGLAGPSYNEQFF. The CDR3 nucleotides read TGTGCCAGCAGCTCTGGACTAGCGGGGCCTTCTTACAATGAGCAGTTCTTC.

In its sample, this clone was seen a few times. This chain links TRBV5-1 with TRBJ1-1; the D gene is possibly TRBD1 (5 bases). With 0 bases removed from V and 5 bases from J, the gap between germline ends came to 17 bases. CDR3 length equals 16 residues. CDR1 is SGHRS and CDR2 is YFSETQ in the germline V gene. The CDR3 DNA is TGCGCCAGCAGCTTGGCCTTCCAGGGCAAAAAAACTGAAGCTTTCTTT. Translation: CASSLAFQGKKTEAFF.

This chain links TRBV10-3 with TRBJ1-1, with a tentative D call TRBD1 (5 bases). From germline, CDR1 is ENHRY and CDR2 SYGVKD. Trimming pared 3 bases from V and 4 bases from J, leaving 12 bases between. CDR3 length: 14 residues. In DNA, the CDR3 is TGTGCCATCAGTGATGAGTGGGGGGGCACTGAAGCTTTCTTT. Its protein product is CAISDEWGGTEAFF.

V is TRBV4-1 and J is TRBJ2-7, with D perhaps TRBD2 (5 bases). The V and J ends lost 6 bases and 6 bases respectively, with 9 bases between them. Germline loops: CDR1 MGHRA, CDR2 YSYEKL. The CDR3 sequence is 11 residues long. CDR3 DNA: TGCGCCAGCAGGGCCAGCGGCGAGCAGTACTTC. Translated, it gives CASRASGEQYF.

DNA for the CDR3: TGTGCCAGCGAGGGTTTGGACACTGAAGCTTTCTTT. Its translation: CASEGLDTEAFF. This sequence joins TRBV6-5 and TRBJ1-1; D gene uncertain. CDR1 MNHEY and CDR2 SVGAGI come from the germline V gene. The ends were cut back, 8 bases at V and 3 bases at J, with 10 bases in the middle. The length of the CDR3 is 12 residues.

The chain recombines TRBV11-3 with TRBJ1-2; no reliable D call. Trimming cost V 1 base and J 0 bases, with 15 bases left between them. This CDR3 region has 17 residues. CDR1 and CDR2 from the germline V gene are SGHNT and YENEEA. DNA of the CDR3: TGTGCCAGCAGCTTAGGTCACAGTGCTGCAGCTAACTATGGCTACACCTTC. Translated, it gives CASSLGHSAAANYGYTF.

The rearrangement links TRBV11-2 to TRBJ2-1; tentatively, D is TRBD1 (6 bases). Trimming took off 3 bases at V and 2 bases at J, with 14 bases between the two ends. Germline CDR1 reads SGHAT; CDR2 reads FQNNGV. The CDR3 covers 16 residues. The CDR3 is CASSFQGLGPYNEQFF. DNA for the CDR3: TGTGCCAGCAGCTTCCAGGGGCTTGGTCCCTACAATGAGCAGTTCTTC.

In the case of this clone: Compared with germline, one end of the junction differs, possibly owing to a read error. CDR3 in DNA: TGCGCCAGCAGCCCTTGGGGGGAGACCTACCAAGAGACCCGGTACTTC. This codes for CASSPWGETYQETRYF. This rearrangement joins TRBV5-1 to TRBJ2-5; the D gene is possibly TRBD2 (6 bases). CDR3 length: 16 residues. Germline-derived CDR1 and CDR2 are SGHRS and YFSETQ.

The J gene is TRBJ2-3, the V gene TRBV12-5; weak D call: TRBD2 (5 bases). The CDR3 length is 16 residues. V was trimmed by 2 bases and J by 6 bases, leaving 18 bases between them. Germline V gene lookup returns CDR1 LGHNT and CDR2 FRNRAP. CDR3 DNA: TGTGCTAGTGGTTTGCTACTTAGCGAAGGTATTGATACGCAGTATTTT. Its protein product is CASGLLLSEGIDTQYF.

The chain carries TRBV11-3 and TRBJ2-7; no clear D. Trimming pared 4 bases from V and 1 base from J, leaving 14 bases between. The germline V gene encodes CDR1 SGHNT and CDR2 YENEEA. CDR3 length: 15 residues. CDR3 DNA sequence: TGTGCCAGCAGCTCACTCAGGCGCGCATCCTACGAGCAGTACTTC. Protein product: CASSSLRRASYEQYF.

The V call is TRBV19, the J call TRBJ2-1; D perhaps matches TRBD1 (6 bases). This CDR3 has 15 residues. The V end was cut by 7 bases, the J end by 7 bases, with 20 bases between. Germline V CDR1 and CDR2: LNHDA, SQIVND (reference sequence). As DNA, the CDR3 is TGTGCCAGTATGATCAGGGGACCCCCGACGAATGAGCAGTTCTTC. Protein: CASMIRGPPTNEQFF.